One and the same sample provided the 8 T cell receptor beta chains below, sequenced in a study of CD8+ T cells in alopecia areata. cDNA prepared by RNA extraction and subsequent reverse transcription served as the template for sequencing. Data came from immunoSEQ multiplex PCR; TCRdb stores just in-frame clones and leaves some out. This table holds 190,000 or so clones, around three fifths found once. Treatment defined: oral pan-JAK inhibitor, 5-10 mg twice daily. Sequenced here: CD8+ T cells sorted from blood, sampled at week 24, from a patient treated with tofacitinib. The receptor set was obtained from a human donor with alopecia areata.

This clone was picked up a small number of times. The chain uses TRBV11-2 and TRBJ2-1; 7 bases align to TRBD1. The CDR3 spans 13 residues. J was trimmed by 9 bases and V by 6 bases; bases with no gene match: 8. Germline V CDR1 and CDR2: SGHAT, FQNNGV. The CDR3 sequence: CASRSGGLGEQFF. The CDR3 DNA sequence: TGTGCCAGCAGGTCAGGGGGTCTTGGTGAGCAGTTCTTC.

The rearrangement links TRBV13 to TRBJ1-2, with a weak D call TRBD1 (6 bases). This CDR3 contains 15 residues. V was pared by 4 bases and J by 2 bases, with 14 bases between. CDR1 PRHDT and CDR2 FYEKMQ come from the germline V gene (reference sequence). The CDR3 region is CASSSYREHNYGYTF. For the CDR3, the DNA is TGTGCCAGCAGCTCGTACAGGGAACACAACTATGGCTACACCTTC.

The rearrangement joins TRBV27 to TRBJ2-5; D uncertain. CDR3 length: 14 amino acids. Trimming pared 3 bases from V and 4 bases from J, leaving 12 bases between. Germline values: CDR1 MNHEY, CDR2 SMNVEV (reference sequence). CDR3 in DNA: TGTGCCAGCAGTTTGTACGGCAGTGGAGAGACCCAGTACTTC. The encoded protein is CASSLYGSGETQYF.

The chain combines TRBV11-2 with TRBJ2-3; 7 bases map to TRBD2. CDR1 is SGHAT, CDR2 FQNNGV, per germline. J gave up 0 bases and V 1 base, and 4 bases lay outside the gene matches. The CDR3 runs to 16 residues. The CDR3 bases are TGTGCCAGCAGCTTAGGACCAGCGGGAAGCACAGATACGCAGTATTTT. As protein: CASSLGPAGSTDTQYF.

This clone was counted a few times. V usage is TRBV7-6 and J usage is TRBJ2-5; 9 bases are shared with TRBD1. J was trimmed by 4 bases and V by 3 bases; bases with no gene match: 6. The CDR3 is 15 residues long. Looked up from germline, CDR1 is SGHVS and CDR2 is FNYEAQ. CDR3 region: CASSFMGQGLETQYF. The CDR3 DNA sequence: TGTGCCAGCAGCTTTATGGGACAGGGTCTAGAGACCCAGTACTTC.

This clone was picked up a small number of times. The gene calls are TRBV19 and TRBJ1-5, with D possibly TRBD1 on 6 matching bases. In germline, CDR1 is LNHDA, CDR2 SQIVND (reference sequence). The germline V and J ends were trimmed by 3 bases and 6 bases, with 15 bases remaining between them. The CDR3 runs 15 residues. DNA for the CDR3: TGTGCCAGTAGTATGGTGGTGGGGGGCGTTCAGCCCCAGCATTTT. Amino acid sequence: CASSMVVGGVQPQHF.

This chain links TRBV25-1 with TRBJ2-2, with no clear D. The CDR3 totals 17 residues. In germline, CDR1 is MGHDK, CDR2 SYGVNS. Trimming shortened V by 0 bases and J by 4 bases, and 15 bases separated the two germline ends. CDR3 nucleotide sequence: TGTGCCAGCAGTGAATATATTCCAGGACGCCCCACCGGGGAGCTGTTTTTT. Translating it yields CASSEYIPGRPTGELFF.

The rearrangement uses TRBV28 and TRBJ2-4; no clear D. V shed 3 bases and J shed 1 base, with 13 bases lying between them. The CDR3 is made up of 16 amino acids. Germline V CDR1 and CDR2: MDHEN, SYDVKM. The CDR3 protein is CASSLGARWAKNIQYF. CDR3 DNA: TGTGCCAGCAGTTTGGGCGCTCGATGGGCCAAAAACATTCAGTACTTC.